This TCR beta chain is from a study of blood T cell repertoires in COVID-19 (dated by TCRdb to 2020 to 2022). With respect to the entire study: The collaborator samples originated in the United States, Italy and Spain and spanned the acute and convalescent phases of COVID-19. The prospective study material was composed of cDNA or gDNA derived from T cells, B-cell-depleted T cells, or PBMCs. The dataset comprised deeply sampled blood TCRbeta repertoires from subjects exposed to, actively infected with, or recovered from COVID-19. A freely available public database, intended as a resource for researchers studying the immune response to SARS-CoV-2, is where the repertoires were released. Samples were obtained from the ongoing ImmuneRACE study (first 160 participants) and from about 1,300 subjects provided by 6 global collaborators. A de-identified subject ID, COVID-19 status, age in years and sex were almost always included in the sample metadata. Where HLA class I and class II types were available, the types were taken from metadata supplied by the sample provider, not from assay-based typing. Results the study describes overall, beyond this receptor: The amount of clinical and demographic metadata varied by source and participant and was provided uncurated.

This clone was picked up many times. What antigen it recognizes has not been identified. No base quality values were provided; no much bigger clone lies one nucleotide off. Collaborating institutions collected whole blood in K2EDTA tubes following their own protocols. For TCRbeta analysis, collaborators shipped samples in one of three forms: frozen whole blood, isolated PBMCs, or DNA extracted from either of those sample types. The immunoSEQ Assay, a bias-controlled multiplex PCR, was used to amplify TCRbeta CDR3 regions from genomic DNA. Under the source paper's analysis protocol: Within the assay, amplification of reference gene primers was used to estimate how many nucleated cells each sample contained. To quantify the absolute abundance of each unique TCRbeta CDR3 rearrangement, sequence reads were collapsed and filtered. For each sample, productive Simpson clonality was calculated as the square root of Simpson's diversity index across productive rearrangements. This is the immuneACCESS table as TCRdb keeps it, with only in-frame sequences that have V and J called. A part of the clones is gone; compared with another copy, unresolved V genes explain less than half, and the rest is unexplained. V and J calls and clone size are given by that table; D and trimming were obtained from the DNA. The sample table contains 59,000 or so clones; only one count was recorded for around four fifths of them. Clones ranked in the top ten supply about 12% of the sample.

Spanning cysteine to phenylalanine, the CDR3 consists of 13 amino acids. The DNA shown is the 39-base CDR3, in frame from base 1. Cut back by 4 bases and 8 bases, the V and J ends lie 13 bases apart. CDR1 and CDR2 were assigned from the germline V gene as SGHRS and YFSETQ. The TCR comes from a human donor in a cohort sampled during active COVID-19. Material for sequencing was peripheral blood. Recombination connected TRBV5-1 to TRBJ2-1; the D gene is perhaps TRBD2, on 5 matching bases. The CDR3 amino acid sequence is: CASSAELGHEQFF. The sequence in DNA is TGCGCCAGCAGCGCCGAACTAGGCCATGAGCAGTTCTTC.